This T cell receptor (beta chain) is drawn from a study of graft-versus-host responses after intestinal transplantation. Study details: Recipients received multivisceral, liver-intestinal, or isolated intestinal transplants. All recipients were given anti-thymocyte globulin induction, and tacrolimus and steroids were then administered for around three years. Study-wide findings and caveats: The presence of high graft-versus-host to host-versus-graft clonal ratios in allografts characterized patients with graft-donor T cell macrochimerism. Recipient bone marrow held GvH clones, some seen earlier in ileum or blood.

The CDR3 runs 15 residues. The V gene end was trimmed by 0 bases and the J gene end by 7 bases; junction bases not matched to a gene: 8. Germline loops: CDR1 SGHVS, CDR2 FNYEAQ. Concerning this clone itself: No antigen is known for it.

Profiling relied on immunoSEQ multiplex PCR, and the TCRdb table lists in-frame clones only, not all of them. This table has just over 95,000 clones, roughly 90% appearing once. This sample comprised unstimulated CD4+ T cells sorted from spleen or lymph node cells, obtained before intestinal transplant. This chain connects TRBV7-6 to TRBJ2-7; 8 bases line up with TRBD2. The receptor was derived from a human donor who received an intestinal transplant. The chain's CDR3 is CASSLALTSGSEQYF. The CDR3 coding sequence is TGTGCCAGCAGCTTAGCGCTCACTAGCGGAAGTGAGCAGTACTTC.